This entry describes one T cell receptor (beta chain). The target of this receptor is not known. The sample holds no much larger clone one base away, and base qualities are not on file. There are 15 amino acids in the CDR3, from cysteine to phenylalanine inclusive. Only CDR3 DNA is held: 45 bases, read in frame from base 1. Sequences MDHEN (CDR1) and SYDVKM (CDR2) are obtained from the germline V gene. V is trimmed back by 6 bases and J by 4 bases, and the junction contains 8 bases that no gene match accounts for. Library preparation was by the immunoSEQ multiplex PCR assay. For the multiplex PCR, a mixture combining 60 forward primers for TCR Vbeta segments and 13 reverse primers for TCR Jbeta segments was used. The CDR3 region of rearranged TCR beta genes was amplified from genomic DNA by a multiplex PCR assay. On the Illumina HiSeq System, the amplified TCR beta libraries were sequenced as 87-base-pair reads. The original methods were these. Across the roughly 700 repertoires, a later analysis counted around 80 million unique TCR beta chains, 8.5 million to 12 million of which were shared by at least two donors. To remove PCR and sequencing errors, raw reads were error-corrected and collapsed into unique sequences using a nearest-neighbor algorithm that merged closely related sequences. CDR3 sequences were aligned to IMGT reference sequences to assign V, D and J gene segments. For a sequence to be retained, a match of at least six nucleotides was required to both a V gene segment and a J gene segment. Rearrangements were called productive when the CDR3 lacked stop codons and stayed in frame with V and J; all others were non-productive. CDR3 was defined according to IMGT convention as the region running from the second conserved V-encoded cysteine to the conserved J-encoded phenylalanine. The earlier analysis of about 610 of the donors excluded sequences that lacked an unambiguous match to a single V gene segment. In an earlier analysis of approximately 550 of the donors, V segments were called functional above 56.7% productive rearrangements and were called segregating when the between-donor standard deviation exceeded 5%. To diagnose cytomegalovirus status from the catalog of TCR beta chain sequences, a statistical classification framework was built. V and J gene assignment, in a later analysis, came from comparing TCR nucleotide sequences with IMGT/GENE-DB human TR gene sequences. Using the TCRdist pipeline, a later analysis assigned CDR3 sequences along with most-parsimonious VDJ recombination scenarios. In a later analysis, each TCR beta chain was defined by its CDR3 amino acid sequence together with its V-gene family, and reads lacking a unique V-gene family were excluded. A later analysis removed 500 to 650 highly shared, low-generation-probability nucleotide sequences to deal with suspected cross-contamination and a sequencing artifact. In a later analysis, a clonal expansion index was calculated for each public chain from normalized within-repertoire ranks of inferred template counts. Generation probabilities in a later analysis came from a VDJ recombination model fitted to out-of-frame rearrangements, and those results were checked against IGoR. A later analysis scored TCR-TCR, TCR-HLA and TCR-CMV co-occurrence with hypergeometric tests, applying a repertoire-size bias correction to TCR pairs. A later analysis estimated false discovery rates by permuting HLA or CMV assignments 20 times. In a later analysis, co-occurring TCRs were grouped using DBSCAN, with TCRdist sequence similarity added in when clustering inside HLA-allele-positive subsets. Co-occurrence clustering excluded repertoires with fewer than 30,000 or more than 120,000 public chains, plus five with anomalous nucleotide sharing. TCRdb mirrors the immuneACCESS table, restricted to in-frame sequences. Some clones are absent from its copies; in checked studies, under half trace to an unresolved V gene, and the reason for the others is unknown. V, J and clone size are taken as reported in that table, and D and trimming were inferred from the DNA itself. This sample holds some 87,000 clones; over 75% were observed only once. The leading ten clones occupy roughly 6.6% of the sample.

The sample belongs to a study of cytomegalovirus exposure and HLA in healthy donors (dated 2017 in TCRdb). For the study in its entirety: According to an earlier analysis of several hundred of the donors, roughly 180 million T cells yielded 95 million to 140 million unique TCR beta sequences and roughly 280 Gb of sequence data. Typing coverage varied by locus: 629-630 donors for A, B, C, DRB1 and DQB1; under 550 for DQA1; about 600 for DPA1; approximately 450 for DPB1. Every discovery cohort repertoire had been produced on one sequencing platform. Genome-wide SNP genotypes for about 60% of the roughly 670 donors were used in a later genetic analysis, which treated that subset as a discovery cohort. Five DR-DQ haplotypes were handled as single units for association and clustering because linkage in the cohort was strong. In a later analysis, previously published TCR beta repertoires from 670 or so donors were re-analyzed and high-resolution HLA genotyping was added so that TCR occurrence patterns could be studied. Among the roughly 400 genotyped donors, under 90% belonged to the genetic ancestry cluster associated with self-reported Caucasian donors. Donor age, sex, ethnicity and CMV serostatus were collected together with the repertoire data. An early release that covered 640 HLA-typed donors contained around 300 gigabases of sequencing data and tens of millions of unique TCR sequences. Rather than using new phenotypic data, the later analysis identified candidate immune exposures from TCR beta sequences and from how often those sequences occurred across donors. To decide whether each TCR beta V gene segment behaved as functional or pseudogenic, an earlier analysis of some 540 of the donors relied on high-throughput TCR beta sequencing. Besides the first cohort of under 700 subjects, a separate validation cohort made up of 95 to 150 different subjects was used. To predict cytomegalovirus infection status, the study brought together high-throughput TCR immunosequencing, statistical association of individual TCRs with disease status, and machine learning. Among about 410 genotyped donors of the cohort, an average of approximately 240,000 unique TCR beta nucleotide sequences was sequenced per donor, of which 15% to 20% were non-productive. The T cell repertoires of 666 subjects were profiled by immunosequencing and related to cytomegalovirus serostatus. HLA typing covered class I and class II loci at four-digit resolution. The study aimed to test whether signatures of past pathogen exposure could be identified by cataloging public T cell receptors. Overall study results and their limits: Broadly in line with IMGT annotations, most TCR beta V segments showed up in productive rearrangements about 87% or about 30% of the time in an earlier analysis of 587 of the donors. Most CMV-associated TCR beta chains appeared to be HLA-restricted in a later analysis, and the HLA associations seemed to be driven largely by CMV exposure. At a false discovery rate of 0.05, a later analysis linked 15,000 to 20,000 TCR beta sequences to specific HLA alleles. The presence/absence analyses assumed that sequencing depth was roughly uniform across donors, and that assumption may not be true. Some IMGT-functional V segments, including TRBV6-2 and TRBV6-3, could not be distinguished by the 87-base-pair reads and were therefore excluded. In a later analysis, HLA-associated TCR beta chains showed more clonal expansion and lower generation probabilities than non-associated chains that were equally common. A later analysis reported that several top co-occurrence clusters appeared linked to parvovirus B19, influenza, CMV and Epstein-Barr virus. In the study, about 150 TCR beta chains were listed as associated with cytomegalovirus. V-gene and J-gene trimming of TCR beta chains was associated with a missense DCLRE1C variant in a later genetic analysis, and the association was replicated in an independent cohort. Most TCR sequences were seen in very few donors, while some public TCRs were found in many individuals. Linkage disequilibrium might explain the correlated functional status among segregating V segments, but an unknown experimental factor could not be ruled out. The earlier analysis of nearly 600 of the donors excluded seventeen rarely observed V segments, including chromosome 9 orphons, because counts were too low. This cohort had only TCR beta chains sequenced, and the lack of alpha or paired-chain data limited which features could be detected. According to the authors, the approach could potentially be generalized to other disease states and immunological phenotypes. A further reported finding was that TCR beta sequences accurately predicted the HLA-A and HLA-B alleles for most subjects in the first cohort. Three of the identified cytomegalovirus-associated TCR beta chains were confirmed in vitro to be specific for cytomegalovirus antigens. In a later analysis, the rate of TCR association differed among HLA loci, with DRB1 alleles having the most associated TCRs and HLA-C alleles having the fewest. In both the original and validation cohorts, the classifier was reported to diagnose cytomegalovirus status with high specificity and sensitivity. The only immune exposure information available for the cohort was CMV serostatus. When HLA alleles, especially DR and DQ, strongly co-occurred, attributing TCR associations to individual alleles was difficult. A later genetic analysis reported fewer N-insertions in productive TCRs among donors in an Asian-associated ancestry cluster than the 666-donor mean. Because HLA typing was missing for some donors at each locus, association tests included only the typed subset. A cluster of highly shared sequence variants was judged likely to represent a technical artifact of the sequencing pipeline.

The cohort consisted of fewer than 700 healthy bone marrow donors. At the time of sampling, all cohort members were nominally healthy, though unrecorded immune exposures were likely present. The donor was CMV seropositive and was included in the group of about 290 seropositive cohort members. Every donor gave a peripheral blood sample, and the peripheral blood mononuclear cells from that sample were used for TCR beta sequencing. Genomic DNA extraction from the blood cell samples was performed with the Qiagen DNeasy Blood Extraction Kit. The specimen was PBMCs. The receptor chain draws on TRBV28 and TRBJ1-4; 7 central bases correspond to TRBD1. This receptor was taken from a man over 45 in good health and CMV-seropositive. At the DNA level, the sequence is TGTGCCAGCAGCCCCACAGGGGCACGTAATGAAAAACTGTTTTTT. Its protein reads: CASSPTGARNEKLFF. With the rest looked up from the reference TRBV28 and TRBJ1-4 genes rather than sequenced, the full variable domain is DVKVTQSSRYLVKRTGEKVFLECVQDMDHENMFWYRQDPGLGLRLIYFSYDVKMKEKGDIPEGYSVSREKKERFSLILESASTNQTSMYLCASSPTGARNEKLFFGSGTQLSVL.